This TCR beta chain comes out of a study of blood T cell repertoires in COVID-19. Study details: Sites in the United States, Italy and Spain provided acute and convalescent COVID-19 samples. PBMCs, B-cell-depleted T cells, or T cells provided the cDNA or gDNA that made up the material.

Clones were sequenced by immunoSEQ multiplex PCR, and TCRdb holds only the in-frame ones, with some missing. Of 20,000 to 25,000 clones listed, roughly 75% were seen once; the top ten hold roughly 13%. This CDR3 comprises 16 residues. The V gene end was trimmed by 1 base and the J gene end by 5 bases; junction bases not matched to a gene: 9. CDR1 is LGHDT and CDR2 is YNNKEL in the germline V gene (reference sequence). This receptor was identified in a man aged 55 to 70 with active COVID-19. The material sequenced was peripheral blood. The V gene is TRBV3-1 (or the pseudogene TRBV3-2), the J gene TRBJ2-7; 9 nucleotides match TRBD1. CDR3 residues: CASSQASGQGFNEQYF. The CDR3 coding sequence is TGTGCCAGCAGCCAAGCGTCCGGACAGGGGTTTAACGAGCAGTACTTC.